This passage covers 21 T cell receptor beta chains from one sample sequenced in a study of human CD8 memory T cell subsets. Generation of TCR beta libraries used UMI-labeled 5' RACE. TCRdb reanalyzed the 5' RACE reads, giving one entry per CDR3 protein sequence and no DNA. The sample holds under 14,000 distinct CDR3 sequences. Sequencing was performed on CD8+ T cells from PBMCs. The receptors derive from a human donor in good health.

The chain is built from TRBV19 and TRBJ1-6. The CDR3 consists of 14 residues. CDR1 and CDR2 (germline): LNHDA, SQIVND (reference sequence). Here the CDR3 reads CASNAGFYNSPLHF.

By frequency, this clonotype registers medium-sized. This chain links TRBV7-6 with TRBJ2-5; no DNA is available, so the TRBD1 call from TCRdb remains unchecked. Germline CDR1 and CDR2: SGHVS and FNYEAQ. This CDR3 is 15 amino acids long. The CDR3 spells CASSTRTGDQETQYF. Complete variable domain (other parts from reference TRBV7-6 and TRBJ2-5): GAGVSQSPRYKVTKRGQDVALRCDPISGHVSLYWYRQALGQGPEFLTYFNYEAQQDKSGLPNDRFSAERPEGSISTLTIQRTEQRDSAMYRCASSTRTGDQETQYFGPGTRLLVL.

The V gene is TRBV7-9, the J gene TRBJ2-5; TCRdb names TRBD1, which stays unverified in the absence of DNA. The CDR3 totals 14 residues. Germline V gene data show CDR1 as SEHNR and CDR2 as FQNEAQ (reference sequence). The CDR3 sequence is CASSRDREQETQYF.

The chain couples TRBV4-1 to TRBJ2-1; TCRdb picks TRBD1, but there is no DNA to check that call. Germline values: CDR1 MGHRA, CDR2 YSYEKL. This CDR3 contains 13 residues. The CDR3 region is CASSHPGVDEQFF.

According to its frequency, this clonotype is medium-sized. J is TRBJ2-5 and V is TRBV7-8; TCRdb calls TRBD2, which cannot be checked without DNA. The germline V gene encodes CDR1 SGHVS and CDR2 FQNEAQ. The CDR3 contains 18 residues. This chain's CDR3 is CASSQTSGRRGRQETQYF.

The chain recombines TRBV9 with TRBJ2-2; TCRdb's D call, TRBD1, is unchecked because there is no DNA. The CDR3 is 16 amino acids. From germline, CDR1 is SGDLS and CDR2 YYNGEE. CDR3 protein: CASSGTGTESPGELFF.

The chain employs TRBV9 and TRBJ1-1. The CDR3 runs 17 residues. Germline CDR1 SGDLS, CDR2 YYNGEE. CDR3 region: CASSVSSGAERDTEAFF.

V usage is TRBV5-4 and J usage is TRBJ2-1; TCRdb selects TRBD2, and the lack of DNA leaves this call unchecked. CDR3 length: 15 residues. Germline-derived CDR1 and CDR2 are SGHNT and YYREEE (reference sequence). The CDR3 is CASSHFLAGGVEQFF.

The genes are TRBV12-3 or TRBV12-4 and TRBJ1-2; TCRdb returns TRBD1, unconfirmable since there is no DNA. This CDR3 is built from 13 residues. The CDR3 reads CASSDRLFYGYTF.

The CDR3 spells CASSLGRGNEQFF. The genes are TRBV5-6 and TRBJ2-1; TCRdb gives TRBD2 as the D gene, but with no DNA this cannot be confirmed. CDR3 length equals 13 residues. CDR1 and CDR2 (germline): SGHDT, YYEEEE. The variable domain in full, with the rest retrieved from reference TRBV5-6 and TRBJ2-1, is DAGVTQSPTHLIKTRGQQVTLRCSPKSGHDTVSWYQQALGQGPQFIFQYYEEEERQRGNFPDRFSGHQFPNYSSELNVNALLLGDSALYLCASSLGRGNEQFFGPGTRLTVL.

The J gene is TRBJ2-3, the V gene TRBV28; TCRdb returns TRBD2, unconfirmable since there is no DNA. CDR1 and CDR2 (germline): MDHEN, SYDVKM. CDR3 length: 16 amino acids. The CDR3: CASSGLADDSTDTQYF.

This chain uses TRBV6-4 with TRBJ2-7. The CDR3 loop spans 12 amino acids. Germline V gene sequence: CDR1 MRHNA, CDR2 SNTAGT. CDR3 amino acids: CASSGIAYEQYF.

This chain uses TRBV7-3 with TRBJ2-5; TCRdb gives TRBD2 as the D gene, but with no DNA this cannot be confirmed. The CDR3 totals 15 residues. Per the germline V gene, CDR1 is SGHTA and CDR2 is FQGTGA. CDR3 in amino acids: CASSLLAGPFETQYF. Using reference TRBV7-3 and TRBJ2-5 for the parts outside the CDR3, the full variable domain is GAGVSQTPSNKVTEKGKYVELRCDPISGHTALYWYRQSLGQGPEFLIYFQGTGAADDSGLPNDRFFAVRPEGSVSTLKIQRTERGDSAVYLCASSLLAGPFETQYFGPGTRLLVL.

The chain combines TRBV29-1 with TRBJ2-3. The CDR3 contains 14 residues. Germline V CDR1 and CDR2: SQVTM, ANQGSEA. The CDR3 region is CSVEATTSTDTQYF.

This sequence joins TRBV18 and TRBJ2-1; TCRdb's D gene call, TRBD1, goes unchecked for lack of DNA. Germline CDR1 is KGHSH and CDR2 is LQKENI. This CDR3 comprises 16 residues. CDR3 amino acids: CASSPTGPSSYNEQFF.

This chain uses TRBV7-6 with TRBJ2-7; TCRdb returns TRBD1, unconfirmable since there is no DNA. This CDR3 is built from 14 residues. CDR1 SGHVS and CDR2 FNYEAQ come from the germline V gene. The CDR3 reads CASSSGQGPYEQYF. The full variable domain, with the rest looked up from reference TRBV7-6 and TRBJ2-7, is GAGVSQSPRYKVTKRGQDVALRCDPISGHVSLYWYRQALGQGPEFLTYFNYEAQQDKSGLPNDRFSAERPEGSISTLTIQRTEQRDSAMYRCASSSGQGPYEQYFGPGTRLTVT.

The chain couples TRBV29-1 to TRBJ2-7; the D gene TCRdb calls, TRBD1, cannot be checked with no DNA. The CDR3 contains 13 residues. Germline CDR1 reads SQVTM; CDR2 reads ANQGSEA. The CDR3 here is CSVGQGALNEQYF.

The V gene is TRBV4-1, the J gene TRBJ2-2; TCRdb names TRBD2, which stays unverified in the absence of DNA. This CDR3 is built from 18 residues. Germline V gene lookup returns CDR1 MGHRA and CDR2 YSYEKL. CDR3 protein: CASSQASLAGGQAGELFF.

The CDR3 here is CASSLDPGGTAQETQYF. The chain combines TRBV7-8 with TRBJ2-5; TCRdb's assignment of TRBD1 cannot be checked, as there is no DNA. CDR1 is SGHVS, CDR2 FQNEAQ, per germline. There are 17 residues in the CDR3.

CDR3 in amino acids: CASSPYPRELFF. This chain links TRBV6-2 or TRBV6-3 with TRBJ2-2. This CDR3 spans 12 amino acids. Germline CDR1 and CDR2: MNHEY and SVGEGT.

The chain links TRBV2 to TRBJ2-1; TCRdb names TRBD2, which stays unverified in the absence of DNA. Germline V CDR1 and CDR2: SNHLY, FYNNEI. The CDR3 sequence is 13 residues long. CDR3 in amino acids: CASGRTSRNEQFF.